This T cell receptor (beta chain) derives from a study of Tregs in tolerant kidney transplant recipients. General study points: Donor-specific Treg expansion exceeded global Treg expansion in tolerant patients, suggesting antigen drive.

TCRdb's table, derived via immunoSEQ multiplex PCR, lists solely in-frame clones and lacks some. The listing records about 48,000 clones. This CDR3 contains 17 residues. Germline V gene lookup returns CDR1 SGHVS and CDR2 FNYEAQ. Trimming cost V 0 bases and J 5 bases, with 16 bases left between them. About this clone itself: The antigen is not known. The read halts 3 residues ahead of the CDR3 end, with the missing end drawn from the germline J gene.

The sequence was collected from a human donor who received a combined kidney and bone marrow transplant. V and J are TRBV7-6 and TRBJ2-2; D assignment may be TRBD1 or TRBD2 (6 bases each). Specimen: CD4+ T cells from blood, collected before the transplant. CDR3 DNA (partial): TGTGCCAGCAGCTTAGCCCTTGTACAGGGAGGAACCGGGGAG. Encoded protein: CASSLALVQGGTGE. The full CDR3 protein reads CASSLALVQGGTGELFF.